Presented here are 14 T cell receptor beta chains from one specimen sequenced in a study of shared clonotypes between healthy human individuals. CD8 cells regarded as naive lacked CD45RO, were positively chosen for CCR7, and omitted terminally differentiated effector memory CD45RA+ cells. The assay was immunoSEQ multiplex PCR, and TCRdb's table has in-frame clones only and misses some. The sample includes 2 million to 2.5 million clones, approximately 94% seen only once; the top ten take approximately 1.7%. Sequenced: naive CD8+ T cells from PBMCs. The receptors stem from a man between 18 and 29 years old in good health. Some clones in this sample may be carry-over from other donors' samples.

V is TRBV2 and J is TRBJ2-7; 7 positions match TRBD2. V shed 6 bases, J shed 3 bases, and the junction held 2 bases outside the gene matches. This CDR3 region has 12 residues. Germline CDR1 and CDR2: SNHLY and FYNNEI. Here the CDR3 reads CASRGGDYEQYF. The DNA of the CDR3 is TGTGCCAGCAGGGGGGGGGACTACGAGCAGTACTTC.

V gene TRBV12-5 combines with J gene TRBJ2-1; no definite D call. The CDR3 consists of 17 residues. V was cut by 0 bases and J by 1 base, with 13 bases left in between. Germline V gene data show CDR1 as LGHNT and CDR2 as FRNRAP. This CDR3 reads CASGLVHSVLSYNEQFF. In nucleotides, the CDR3 is TGTGCTAGTGGTTTGGTACACTCAGTATTATCCTACAATGAGCAGTTCTTC. Full variable domain (rest looked up from reference TRBV12-5 and TRBJ2-1): DARVTQTPRHKVTEMGQEVTMRCQPILGHNTVFWYRQTMMQGLELLAYFRNRAPLDDSGMPKDRFSAEMPDATLATLKIQPSEPRDSAVYFCASGLVHSVLSYNEQFFGPGTRLTVL.

This chain connects TRBV11-1 to TRBJ2-7; D is possibly TRBD1 (5 bases). This CDR3 contains 12 residues. The V and J ends lost 7 bases and 2 bases respectively, with 9 bases between them. In germline, CDR1 is SGHAT, CDR2 FQDESV (reference sequence). The CDR3 here is CASTEDTYEQYF. In DNA, the CDR3 is TGTGCCAGCACCGAGGACACCTACGAGCAGTACTTC.

As to this clone: The sample holds other DNA sequences that translate to the same CDR3. The chain couples TRBV27 to TRBJ2-2; 11 bases match TRBD2. This CDR3 has 15 amino acids. Trimming removed 5 bases from V and 5 bases from J; junction bases left unmatched: 4. CDR1 and CDR2 from the germline V gene are MNHEY and SMNVEV (reference sequence). The CDR3 reads CASSLAGGGTGELFF. The CDR3 nucleotides are TGTGCCAGCAGTCTAGCGGGAGGAGGGACCGGGGAGCTGTTTTTT.

This rearrangement joins TRBV29-1 to TRBJ2-7; perhaps TRBD1 as D (6 bases). This CDR3 has 13 amino acids. V was trimmed by 3 bases and J by 0 bases, leaving 9 bases between them. Germline V CDR1 and CDR2: SQVTM, ANQGSEA. CDR3 loop: CSVEDSPSYEQYF. CDR3 bases: TGCAGCGTTGAGGACAGTCCCTCCTACGAGCAGTACTTC.

This chain connects TRBV5-4 to TRBJ1-1; no reliable D call. V gave up 2 bases and J gave up 6 bases, with 14 bases separating them. The CDR3 totals 14 residues. Per germline, CDR1 SGHNT and CDR2 YYREEE (reference sequence). The CDR3: CASSFRRARAEAFF. The CDR3 DNA reads TGTGCCAGCAGCTTCAGGAGGGCCCGGGCTGAAGCTTTCTTT. The full variable domain, with the rest looked up from reference TRBV5-4 and TRBJ1-1, is ETGVTQSPTHLIKTRGQQVTLRCSSQSGHNTVSWYQQALGQGPQFIFQYYREEENGRGNFPPRFSGLQFPNYSSELNVNALELDDSALYLCASSFRRARAEAFFGQGTRLTVV.

This sequence joins TRBV9 and TRBJ2-7; D gene uncertain. Germline V lookup: CDR1 SGDLS, CDR2 YYNGEE. The CDR3 is 15 residues long. The germline V and J ends were trimmed by 0 bases and 6 bases, with 16 bases remaining between them. Here the CDR3 DNA reads TGTGCCAGCAGCGTAGGGGTCGGGCCTCTATCCGAGCAGTACTTC. Amino acid sequence: CASSVGVGPLSEQYF.

J is TRBJ2-7 and V is TRBV11-2; D call uncertain. This CDR3 is built from 13 residues. Deletions cut 7 bases from V and 5 bases from J, with 15 bases between. Looked up from germline, CDR1 is SGHAT and CDR2 is FQNNGV. The CDR3 is CASTRWMSNEQYF. For the CDR3, the DNA is TGTGCCAGCACCAGATGGATGAGTAACGAGCAGTACTTC.

The chain uses TRBV28 and TRBJ1-2; weak D call: TRBD1 (5 bases). The germline V gene has CDR1 MDHEN and CDR2 SYDVKM. The CDR3 spans 13 residues. V was shortened by 4 bases and J by 7 bases, with 13 bases between the two germline ends. The CDR3 region is CASSYPGGGGYTF. For the CDR3, the DNA is TGTGCCAGCAGTTACCCCGGTGGGGGTGGCTACACCTTC.

V and J are TRBV2 and TRBJ1-1; 8 bases agree with TRBD1. CDR3 length: 12 amino acids. The J segment lost 6 bases and the V segment lost 9 bases, leaving 6 bases of the junction unmatched. Germline V gene sequence: CDR1 SNHLY, CDR2 FYNNEI. The CDR3 is CARTGEVAEAFF. The CDR3 DNA follows: TGTGCCAGGACAGGGGAGGTGGCTGAAGCTTTCTTT.

This chain links TRBV21-1 with TRBJ1-2; the table's D call, TRBD1, was not checked against the DNA. TRBV21-1 is reported as a pseudogene. The CDR3 has 14 amino acids. CDR3 sequence: CASSKKGRGRGYTF. CDR3 nucleotides: TGTGCCAGCAGCAAAAAGGGCAGGGGAAGGGGCTACACCTTC.

Notes on this clone: Other nucleotide sequences from this sample produce the same CDR3. The chain combines TRBV6-5 with TRBJ2-3; weak D call: TRBD2 (6 bases). V was clipped by 2 bases and J by 1 base, with 7 bases between them. The V gene's germline CDR1 is MNHEY and CDR2 SVGAGI. The CDR3 totals 14 residues. The CDR3 loop reads CASSYREGTDTQYF. Here the CDR3 DNA reads TGTGCCAGCAGTTACAGGGAGGGCACAGATACGCAGTATTTT.

The J gene is TRBJ2-5, the V gene TRBV7-3; TRBD2 agrees at 11 bases. There are 15 residues in the CDR3. Germline V lookup: CDR1 SGHTA, CDR2 FQGTGA. J lost 3 bases, V lost 5 bases, and 5 bases had no gene match. Here the CDR3 reads CASSPSGRSKETQYF. The CDR3, as DNA: TGTGCCAGCAGCCCTAGCGGGAGGTCGAAAGAGACCCAGTACTTC.

The chain joins TRBV27 to TRBJ1-5; D may be TRBD1 (5 bases). Germline V gene lookup returns CDR1 MNHEY and CDR2 SMNVEV (reference sequence). The V and J ends lost 4 bases and 5 bases respectively, with 12 bases between them. The CDR3 is 14 residues long. The CDR3 nucleotides read TGTGCCAGCAGTTGGCAGGGATCGCATCAGCCCCAGCATTTT. It is translated as CASSWQGSHQPQHF.